One TCR beta chain is described in this entry. These data are taken from a study of blood T cell repertoires in COVID-19. Whole-study context: Samples of COVID-19 (acute and convalescent) were obtained from the United States, Italy and Spain.

Profiled with immunoSEQ multiplex PCR; TCRdb holds only in-frame clones, not every one. The table shows around 270,000 clones, with about 87% occurring only once. The CDR3 contains 15 residues. V gave up 3 bases and J gave up 0 bases, with 10 bases separating them. Germline V CDR1 and CDR2: LNHDA, SQIVND (reference sequence). The receptor was isolated from a woman between 50 and 59 years old with acute or convalescent COVID-19. Sequencing was carried out using peripheral blood. J is TRBJ2-3 and V is TRBV19; D is ambiguous. CDR3 sequence: CASSIGGHSTDTQYF. CDR3 in DNA: TGTGCCAGTAGTATTGGCGGTCATAGCACAGATACGCAGTATTTT.